These 27 T cell receptor beta chains were all obtained from the same sample, sequenced in a study of identical twins. TCRdb itself ran the 5' RACE reads through MiXCR, one entry per CDR3 protein. The profile shows 500,000 or so distinct CDR3 sequences, over 11% of them singletons. The sample was also linked to a second study, of yellow fever vaccine responses in identical twins.

Sequencing was done on a sample of CD4+ T cells sorted from blood. The receptors originated from a young woman in good health.

The rearrangement uses TRBV4-2 and TRBJ2-5; perhaps D is TRBD1 or TRBD2 (5 bases each). Per the germline V gene, CDR1 is LGHNA and CDR2 is YNFKEQ. The V end lost 1 base, the J end lost 5 bases, and 11 bases lay between the germline ends. This CDR3 comprises 14 residues. The CDR3 protein is CASSQGDRGETQYF. The CDR3, as DNA: TGTGCCAGCAGCCAAGGGGACCGAGGGGAGACCCAGTACTTC.

The chain couples TRBV7-8 to TRBJ2-1; 9 bases are shared with TRBD1. The junction had 3 bases not matched to a gene; V was cut back by 3 bases and J by 3 bases. CDR3 size: 15 residues. Germline V CDR1 and CDR2: SGHVS, FQNEAQ. CDR3 sequence: CASSFRDRVYNEQFF. CDR3 nucleotide sequence: TGTGCCAGCAGCTTCCGGGACAGGGTCTACAATGAGCAGTTCTTC.

This clonotype came up many times. This chain joins TRBV12-3 or TRBV12-4 and TRBJ2-7; TRBD1 matches 7 bases. V shed 3 bases and J 5 bases; nucleotides not matched to a gene: 4. The CDR3 has 13 amino acids. CDR3 amino acids: CASSFRQGDEQYF. The CDR3 bases are TGTGCCAGCAGTTTTCGGCAGGGGGACGAGCAGTACTTC.

This clonotype was observed a handful of times. The chain carries TRBV3-1 and TRBJ2-3; the match to TRBD2 covers 15 bases. J lost 4 bases, V lost 5 bases, and 13 bases had no gene match. Germline V gene sequence: CDR1 LGHDT, CDR2 YNNKEL (reference sequence). CDR3 length: 19 residues. The CDR3 DNA reads TGTGCCAGCAGCTACGGACTAGCGGGGGGGTACGTGGTCCCAGATACGCAGTATTTT. Translation gives CASSYGLAGGYVVPDTQYF.

This chain joins TRBV5-1 and TRBJ2-1; D unresolved. The ends were cut back, 0 bases at V and 8 bases at J, with 6 bases in the middle. There are 12 residues in the CDR3. Germline V CDR1 and CDR2: SGHRS, YFSETQ. In nucleotides, the CDR3 is TGCGCCAGCAGCTTGGGACAAGATGAGCAGTTCTTC. It encodes CASSLGQDEQFF.

CDR3 loop: CSAGTAQISPTYEQYF. The CDR3 DNA reads as TGCAGTGCGGGGACGGCACAAATTAGCCCCACCTACGAGCAGTACTTC. V gene TRBV20-1 combines with J gene TRBJ2-7; perhaps D is TRBD1 or TRBD2 (5 bases each). The germline gives CDR1 DFQATT, CDR2 SNEGSKA (reference sequence). CDR3 length equals 16 residues. Trimming shortened V by 6 bases and J by 2 bases, and 23 bases separated the two germline ends.

This clonotype has more than one count but fewer than ten. J is TRBJ1-2 and V is TRBV29-1; the match to TRBD1 covers 7 bases. V dropped 3 bases and J dropped 3; count of bases not matched to a gene: 10. This CDR3 is 15 amino acids long. Germline CDR1 and CDR2: SQVTM and ANQGSEA. The CDR3: CSVDEIPGGYYGYTF. CDR3 in DNA: TGCAGCGTTGATGAAATTCCAGGGGGTTACTATGGCTACACCTTC. The full variable domain, its missing parts supplied by reference TRBV29-1 and TRBJ1-2, is SAVISQKPSRDICQRGTSLTIQCQVDSQVTMMFWYRQQPGQSLTLIATANQGSEATYESGFVIDKFPISRPNLTFSTLTVSNMSPEDSSIYLCSVDEIPGGYYGYTFGSGTRLTVV.

CDR3: CASSPGSGYTGELFF. The CDR3 region has the DNA TGTGCCAGCAGCCCAGGTTCCGGTTACACCGGGGAGCTGTTTTTT. V and J are TRBV7-2 and TRBJ2-2; D remains ambiguous. Germline V CDR1 and CDR2: SGHTA, FQGNSA. The CDR3 has 15 amino acids. Trimming cost V 5 bases and J 3 bases, with 13 bases left between them.

This clonotype has ten or more counts. The genes are TRBV29-1 and TRBJ2-1, with 15 bases that match TRBD2. This CDR3 region has 17 residues. CDR1 is SQVTM and CDR2 is ANQGSEA in the germline V gene. V lost 6 bases, J lost 3 bases, and 9 bases stayed unmatched. CDR3 coding DNA: TGCAGCGTCCGACCCGGGACTAGCGGGAGGTTCTACAATGAGCAGTTCTTC. Translating it yields CSVRPGTSGRFYNEQFF.

J is TRBJ2-2 and V is TRBV12-3 or TRBV12-4; the D is unclear. Trimming cost V 7 bases and J 1 base, with 19 bases left between them. This CDR3 has 17 amino acids. The CDR3: CASINRAGSLNTGELFF. DNA for the CDR3: TGTGCCAGCATTAATCGCGCCGGGTCGCTGAACACCGGGGAGCTGTTTTTT.

This clonotype has only a few counts. The J gene is TRBJ1-5, the V gene TRBV9, with a weak D call TRBD1 (5 bases). This CDR3 contains 15 residues. Germline V lookup: CDR1 SGDLS, CDR2 YYNGEE. The V end lost 0 bases, the J end lost 4 bases, and 11 bases lay between the germline ends. CDR3: CASSVGSRENQPQHF. For the CDR3, the DNA is TGTGCCAGCAGCGTAGGAAGCAGGGAAAATCAGCCCCAGCATTTT.

V usage is TRBV7-9 and J usage is TRBJ1-2; a possible D gene is TRBD1 (5 bases). CDR3 length: 13 residues. CDR1 SEHNR and CDR2 FQNEAQ come from the germline V gene (reference sequence). V was clipped by 2 bases and J by 7 bases, with 11 bases between them. The CDR3 region has the DNA TGTGCCAGCAGCTTACCTTCAGGGCCTGGCTACACCTTC. Its translation: CASSLPSGPGYTF.

The chain employs TRBV5-1 and TRBJ2-1; 7 positions match TRBD2. V trimming: 0 bases; J trimming: 4 bases; junction bases outside the gene matches: 1. CDR3 length: 14 amino acids. CDR1 is SGHRS, CDR2 YFSETQ, per germline. CDR3 bases: TGCGCCAGCAGCTTGGGGGAGGGTTACAATGAGCAGTTCTTC. It specifies CASSLGEGYNEQFF.

CDR3 region: CASSRTAGLSYNEQFF. The DNA of the CDR3 is TGCGCCAGCAGCCGAACAGCGGGGCTCTCCTACAATGAGCAGTTCTTC. This chain connects TRBV4-3 to TRBJ2-1, with TRBD2 matching over 7 bases. Per the germline V gene, CDR1 is LGHNA and CDR2 is YSLEER. With V trimmed by 4 bases and J by 0 bases, 6 bases remained unmatched. This CDR3 region has 16 residues.

This clonotype appeared many times. V is TRBV5-1 and J is TRBJ2-2; unclear D gene. This CDR3 region has 15 residues. Germline V lookup: CDR1 SGHRS, CDR2 YFSETQ. V was clipped by 0 bases and J by 3 bases, with 9 bases between them. The CDR3 DNA reads TGCGCCAGCAGCTTGGGAAGAGTAGACACCGGGGAGCTGTTTTTT. Its protein product is CASSLGRVDTGELFF.

This clonotype was picked up a small number of times. The chain is built from TRBV21-1 and TRBJ2-6; TRBD1, the table's D call, lacks a check against the DNA. TRBV21-1 is a recognized pseudogene. The length of the CDR3 is 21 residues. The CDR3 spells CASSKASRRTAPSSGANVLTF. The CDR3 nucleotides are TGTGCCAGCAGCAAAGCGTCTCGAAGGACAGCGCCTAGCTCTGGGGCCAACGTCCTGACTTTC.

This clonotype was counted once. The CDR3 region has the DNA TGTGCCAGCATACCGAAGTGGGGGACACGTGAGACCCAGTACTTC. Translated, it gives CASIPKWGTRETQYF. The gene calls are TRBV3-1 and TRBJ2-5, with D possibly TRBD1 on 6 matching bases. The CDR3 totals 15 residues. The germline V gene encodes CDR1 LGHDT and CDR2 YNNKEL (reference sequence). V was trimmed by 7 bases and J by 5 bases, leaving 20 bases between them.

This clonotype showed up many times. V usage is TRBV12-3 or TRBV12-4 and J usage is TRBJ2-1; unclear D gene. The CDR3 runs to 15 residues. V was pared by 6 bases and J by 5 bases, with 17 bases between. The CDR3, as DNA: TGTGCCAGCAGCACCTGGTCGCACCTAGACAATGAGCAGTTCTTC. Translated, it gives CASSTWSHLDNEQFF.

The chain carries TRBV20-1 and TRBJ2-3, with 12 positions matching TRBD2. The trim removed 3 bases at V and 0 bases at J, leaving 4 bases unmatched. The CDR3 contains 16 residues. Germline V CDR1 and CDR2: DFQATT, SNEGSKA (reference sequence). Written as DNA, the CDR3 is TGCAGTGCTAGCGGCCTAGCGGGGGGGAGCACAGATACGCAGTATTTT. Its protein is CSASGLAGGSTDTQYF.

This clonotype was counted only a few times. This rearrangement joins TRBV20-1 to TRBJ2-3, with 7 bases matching TRBD1. Germline V lookup: CDR1 DFQATT, CDR2 SNEGSKA (reference sequence). V lost 3 bases to trimming and J lost 4 bases; unmatched junction nucleotides: 4. The CDR3 contains 13 residues. The CDR3 spells CSARTGFSDTQYF. For the CDR3, the DNA is TGCAGTGCTAGGACAGGGTTTTCAGATACGCAGTATTTT.

This clonotype occurred many times. The chain has TRBV10-3 and TRBJ1-5; D unresolved. The germline V gene has CDR1 ENHRY and CDR2 SYGVKD. V was cut by 0 bases and J by 15 bases, with 12 bases left in between. This CDR3 region has 12 residues. The CDR3: CAISESKGLRHF. The DNA of the CDR3 is TGTGCCATCAGTGAGTCGAAGGGTCTTCGGCATTTT.

V and J are TRBV5-1 and TRBJ2-2, with 8 bases lining up with TRBD1. The CDR3 contains 15 residues. The germline gives CDR1 SGHRS, CDR2 YFSETQ. Trimming at V came to 0 bases and at J to 7 bases, leaving 5 bases not matched to a gene. The CDR3 spells CASSLADRDGGELFF. In nucleotides, the CDR3 is TGCGCCAGCAGCTTGGCGGACAGGGATGGCGGGGAGCTGTTTTTT.

This clonotype was picked up a small number of times. The chain employs TRBV19 and TRBJ2-3, with D hard to call. CDR3 length: 13 residues. The germline V gene encodes CDR1 LNHDA and CDR2 SQIVND (reference sequence). The V gene lost 3 bases and the J gene lost 4 bases, with 8 bases spanning the gap. The CDR3 here is CASSMGWADTQYF. CDR3 sequence (DNA): TGTGCCAGTAGTATGGGGTGGGCAGATACGCAGTATTTT.

The table lists this clonotype with a few counts. This rearrangement joins TRBV7-9 to TRBJ1-1, with no clear D. The V gene's germline CDR1 is SEHNR and CDR2 FQNEAQ (reference sequence). Trimming removed 1 base from V and 6 bases from J, with 6 bases in between. This CDR3 comprises 12 residues. The CDR3 sequence is CASSLVGAEAFF. CDR3 in DNA: TGTGCCAGCAGCTTAGTTGGGGCTGAAGCTTTCTTT.

This sequence joins TRBV11-3 and TRBJ2-1; a possible D gene is TRBD1 (5 bases). V was shortened by 0 bases and J by 5 bases, with 11 bases between the two germline ends. The CDR3 runs to 15 residues. Germline V gene sequence: CDR1 SGHNT, CDR2 YENEEA. CDR3: CASSLDGAGHNEQFF. DNA for the CDR3: TGTGCCAGCAGCTTAGATGGGGCAGGGCACAATGAGCAGTTCTTC.

This clonotype occurred many times. This rearrangement joins TRBV29-1 to TRBJ2-7; 9 nucleotides match TRBD2. Germline V gene lookup returns CDR1 SQVTM and CDR2 ANQGSEA. The CDR3 extends over 14 amino acids. The V segment lost 4 bases and the J segment 7 bases; nucleotides outside the gene matches: 11. The CDR3 protein is CSVVIAGAGSEQYF. CDR3 DNA: TGCAGCGTTGTCATAGCGGGAGCAGGAAGTGAGCAGTACTTC.

The CDR3 loop reads CSALGRRDNEQFF. The CDR3 bases are TGCAGTGCATTGGGACGGCGCGACAATGAGCAGTTCTTC. The chain has TRBV20-1 and TRBJ2-1; D might be TRBD1 or TRBD2, each matching 5 bases. The V end lost 6 bases, the J end lost 5 bases, and 14 bases lay between the germline ends. CDR3 size: 13 residues. In germline, CDR1 is DFQATT, CDR2 SNEGSKA (reference sequence).